What follows are 22 T cell receptor beta chains derived from one specimen sequenced in a study of T-cell reconstitution after alpha-beta-depleted transplantation in children. Construction of the TCRbeta library involved unique molecular identifiers. TCRdb passed the PCR reads through MiXCR, listing each CDR3 protein once. The data show around 700,000 distinct CDR3 sequences, with approximately 14% seen just once and roughly 0.84% held by the top ten. The source material was PBMCs, sampled before TCRalphabeta/CD19-depleted stem cell transplant. All receptors derive from a girl aged 2 to 9 with congenital amegakaryocytic thrombocytopenia, due to receive a stem cell transplant.

This chain uses TRBV12-3 or TRBV12-4 with TRBJ2-3, with 8 bases matching TRBD2. Unmatched junction bases numbered 5, after V lost 2 bases and J lost 4 bases. The CDR3 spans 15 residues. The CDR3 loop is CASSLILAAADTQYF. CDR3 coding DNA: TGTGCCAGCAGTTTAATACTAGCGGCAGCAGATACGCAGTATTTT.

This clonotype was seen ten or more times. The chain recombines TRBV20-1 with TRBJ2-4; possible D gene TRBD2, 5 bases. CDR1 is DFQATT and CDR2 is SNEGSKA in the germline V gene (reference sequence). CDR3 length: 19 residues. V was clipped by 0 bases and J by 3 bases, with 24 bases between them. CDR3 DNA sequence: TGCAGTGCTAGAGATCTAATTCCTCGACGGGATGAAGACAAAAACATTCAGTACTTC. This encodes CSARDLIPRRDEDKNIQYF.

As to this clonotype: Being one base from a much bigger clone, this may be a read error. This sequence joins TRBV7-9 and TRBJ1-1, with a possible D match to TRBD1 (6 bases). Germline CDR1 reads SEHNR; CDR2 reads FQNEAQ (reference sequence). The CDR3 spans 14 residues. CDR3 coding DNA: TGTGCCAGCAGCTTCGGGACAAAGAACACTGAAGATTTCTTT. Residues: CASSFGTKNTEDFF.

Many counts were recorded for this clonotype. The V and J genes are TRBV20-1 and TRBJ2-1, with 7 bases identical to TRBD2. Germline CDR1 is DFQATT and CDR2 is SNEGSKA (reference sequence). The CDR3 is 14 residues long. With 0 bases clipped from V and 8 bases from J, the junction kept 7 bases outside the gene matches. The CDR3 loop is CSARDEFLADEQFF. CDR3 sequence (DNA): TGCAGTGCTAGAGATGAATTTCTAGCGGATGAGCAGTTCTTC.

CDR3 DNA sequence: TGCAGCGCAGCGAGTCCCTTGGATGAGCAGTTCTTC. It encodes CSAASPLDEQFF. The chain combines TRBV29-1 with TRBJ2-1; D is unclear. Between the trimmed V and J ends, which lost 7 bases and 8 bases, there was a span of 15 bases. CDR1 and CDR2 (germline): SQVTM, ANQGSEA. This CDR3 comprises 12 residues.

This clonotype was detected many times. The V and J genes are TRBV20-1 and TRBJ2-2; either TRBD1 or TRBD2 may fit D (5 bases each). The germline gives CDR1 DFQATT, CDR2 SNEGSKA (reference sequence). The ends were cut back, 0 bases at V and 7 bases at J, with 9 bases in the middle. There are 13 residues in the CDR3. CDR3 amino acids: CSARDLGVGELFF. Here the CDR3 DNA reads TGCAGTGCTAGAGATTTGGGGGTCGGGGAGCTGTTTTTT.

The CDR3 protein is CSARHHGTLNTEAFF. The CDR3 coding sequence is TGCAGTGCTCGACACCACGGGACACTGAACACTGAAGCTTTCTTT. The V and J genes are TRBV20-1 and TRBJ1-1, with D possibly being TRBD1 (6 bases). CDR3 length equals 15 residues. Germline V gene sequence: CDR1 DFQATT, CDR2 SNEGSKA (reference sequence). Trimming left V 5 bases short and J 0 bases short, with 16 bases between.

V and J are TRBV3-1 and TRBJ2-2; weak D call: TRBD2 (6 bases). Per germline, CDR1 LGHDT and CDR2 YNNKEL (reference sequence). V shed 4 bases and J shed 4 bases, with 16 bases lying between them. This CDR3 has 16 residues. The CDR3: CASSPLGRGGTGELFF. The CDR3 DNA sequence: TGTGCCAGCAGCCCTCTGGGAAGGGGAGGCACCGGGGAGCTGTTTTTT.

This clonotype was counted only a few times. This chain links TRBV20-1 with TRBJ2-1, with a weak D call TRBD2 (6 bases). V lost 0 bases and J lost 3, with 12 bases in between. The CDR3 extends over 15 amino acids. The V gene's germline CDR1 is DFQATT and CDR2 SNEGSKA (reference sequence). In DNA form, the CDR3 reads TGCAGTGCTAGAGACGGTGGCGGGGACTACAATGAGCAGTTCTTC. It translates to CSARDGGGDYNEQFF.

The J gene is TRBJ1-3, the V gene TRBV15; no clear D gene. Between the trimmed V and J ends, which lost 0 bases and 7 bases, there was a span of 7 bases. Germline CDR1 and CDR2: LNHNV and YYDKDF (reference sequence). CDR3 length equals 13 residues. The CDR3 DNA reads as TGTGCCACCAGCAGAGATGTATCGAACACCATATATTTT. Translation gives CATSRDVSNTIYF.

This clonotype showed up many times. The chain uses TRBV6-1 and TRBJ2-7; 8 bases align to TRBD1. CDR3 size: 14 residues. The V and J ends lost 3 bases and 1 base, in that order; junction bases with no gene match: 2. From germline, CDR1 is MNHNS and CDR2 SASEGT. The CDR3 here is CASSEDRESYEQYF. Written as DNA, the CDR3 is TGTGCCAGCAGTGAGGACAGGGAATCCTACGAGCAGTACTTC.

This clonotype was observed many times. The chain joins TRBV29-1 to TRBJ2-1, with 9 nucleotides matching TRBD2. This CDR3 comprises 16 residues. V lost 3 bases and J lost 3; bases outside the gene matches: 9. CDR1 and CDR2 (germline): SQVTM, ANQGSEA. The CDR3 protein is CSVDGIKREVYNEQFF. The CDR3 nucleotides read TGCAGCGTTGACGGTATTAAGCGGGAGGTCTACAATGAGCAGTTCTTC.

This clonotype has ten or more counts. J is TRBJ2-3 and V is TRBV7-8; 10 bases fit TRBD2. The CDR3 has 16 amino acids. V trimming: 5 bases; J trimming: 9 bases; junction bases outside the gene matches: 14. Germline V gene data show CDR1 as SGHVS and CDR2 as FQNEAQ. The CDR3: CASSPFPLAGDGTQYF. CDR3 coding DNA: TGTGCCAGCAGCCCATTCCCGCTAGCGGGAGATGGAACGCAGTATTTT.

This clonotype appeared many times. This chain uses TRBV5-1 with TRBJ2-3; 9 positions agree with TRBD2. Germline-derived CDR1 and CDR2 are SGHRS and YFSETQ. With 5 bases clipped from V and 4 bases from J, the junction kept 14 bases outside the gene matches. This CDR3 has 17 amino acids. The CDR3 nucleotides read TGCGCCAGCAGTACTCGTCTAGCGGGATACAATGCAGATACGCAGTATTTT. This gives the protein CASSTRLAGYNADTQYF.

This clonotype was counted ten times or more. V and J are TRBV10-3 and TRBJ2-1, with 13 bases matching TRBD2. The J segment lost 2 bases and the V segment lost 2 bases, leaving 9 bases of the junction unmatched. Germline-derived CDR1 and CDR2 are ENHRY and SYGVKD. This CDR3 has 19 residues. The CDR3 sequence: CAISEPTGLAGVTYNEQFF. The CDR3 DNA sequence: TGTGCCATCAGTGAGCCGACTGGACTAGCGGGAGTTACCTACAATGAGCAGTTCTTC.

This clonotype occurred a few times. The chain joins TRBV11-2 to TRBJ2-7; 13 nucleotides match TRBD2. The V gene end was trimmed by 5 bases and the J gene end by 0 bases; junction bases not matched to a gene: 4. Germline CDR1 is SGHAT and CDR2 is FQNNGV. The CDR3 is made up of 16 amino acids. The DNA for the CDR3 is TGTGCCAGCAGCATCAGGACTAGCGGGAGCTCCTACGAGCAGTACTTC. It translates to CASSIRTSGSSYEQYF.

There are many counts of this clonotype. The chain carries TRBV28 and TRBJ2-7, with D maybe TRBD2 (5 bases). Germline loops: CDR1 MDHEN, CDR2 SYDVKM. This CDR3 has 14 residues. Trimming took 7 bases from V and 2 from J, leaving 15 bases between them. CDR3 in amino acids: CASNEPGNPYEQYF. The CDR3 DNA reads TGTGCCAGCAACGAACCGGGAAACCCCTACGAGCAGTACTTC.

This clonotype was seen ten or more times. The chain uses TRBV5-5 and TRBJ2-3; the match to TRBD2 covers 9 bases. CDR3 size: 14 residues. J lost 4 bases, V lost 3 bases, and 3 bases had no gene match. CDR1 and CDR2 from the germline V gene are SGHKS and YYEKEE (reference sequence). The CDR3 DNA sequence: TGTGCCAGCAGCTCTAGCGGGAACTCAGATACGCAGTATTTT. The encoded protein is CASSSSGNSDTQYF.

The chain is built from TRBV12-3 or TRBV12-4 and TRBJ2-2; D is unresolved. The CDR3 runs 15 residues. V lost 2 bases and J lost 0, with 7 bases in between. The CDR3 is CASSLISANTGELFF. The CDR3, as DNA: TGTGCCAGCAGTTTAATCAGCGCGAACACCGGGGAGCTGTTTTTT.

This clonotype was recorded at least ten times. This chain links TRBV20-1 with TRBJ2-1, with 10 bases lining up with TRBD2. Trimming at V came to 8 bases and at J to 6 bases, leaving 7 bases not matched to a gene. The length of the CDR3 is 13 residues. From germline, CDR1 is DFQATT and CDR2 SNEGSKA (reference sequence). Here the CDR3 reads CSSTGLARNEQFF. DNA for the CDR3: TGCAGTTCCACGGGACTAGCGCGCAATGAGCAGTTCTTC.

In its sample, this clonotype was seen many times. V usage is TRBV5-5 and J usage is TRBJ2-1; 7 bases match TRBD2. The CDR3 consists of 15 residues. Germline CDR1 is SGHKS and CDR2 is YYEKEE (reference sequence). Trimming at V came to 3 bases and at J to 12 bases, leaving 15 bases not matched to a gene. The CDR3 spells CASSYSGEEAFGQFF. CDR3 coding DNA: TGTGCCAGCAGCTACAGCGGGGAGGAGGCCTTTGGGCAGTTCTTC.

The chain uses TRBV4-1 and TRBJ2-5, with 10 nucleotides matching TRBD1. The CDR3 loop spans 19 amino acids. J gave up 4 bases and V 0 bases, and 14 bases lay outside the gene matches. CDR1 is MGHRA, CDR2 YSYEKL, per germline. The CDR3 region is CASSQEAGWGQGRIETQYF. CDR3 DNA sequence: TGCGCCAGCAGCCAAGAAGCTGGTTGGGGACAGGGGAGGATAGAGACCCAGTACTTC.